Sequencing of this TCR beta chain was carried out in a study of somatic mutations in cytotoxic T cells in rheumatoid arthritis. The overall study: Selected T-cell populations stained with V beta antibodies were isolated by flow sorting to nearly 100% purity; these included V beta1+ cells subjected to TCRB sequencing. Study results and caveats: Only rheumatoid arthritis patients, not healthy controls, showed CD8+ clonality increasing with age. Antigen targets of the expanded CD8+ clones remained unidentified.

Data came from immunoSEQ multiplex PCR; TCRdb stores just in-frame clones and leaves some out. The profile covers about 10,000 clones, with 60% to 85% appearing a single time and about a fifth taken by the ten largest. Germline-derived CDR1 and CDR2 are MDHEN and SYDVKM. The CDR3 sequence is 14 residues long. Deletions cut 6 bases from V and 0 bases from J, with 12 bases between. This clone was seen only a few times. The antigen remains undetermined. The chain employs TRBV28 and TRBJ2-7; TRBD1 is a possible D gene (6 bases). The sequenced sample consisted of CD8+ T cells sorted from blood. This TCR came from a man aged 45-65 years in good health. DNA of the CDR3: TGTGCCAGCAGCCACGGACAGATCTCCTACGAGCAGTACTTC. Amino acids: CASSHGQISYEQYF.